Below, 3 T cell receptor delta chains from the same sample are listed, as sequenced in a study of TRDV2 sequences in healthy donors. TCRdb re-called the PCR reads with CATT. Of more than 850 delta-chain clones in the sample, around 60% were seen once. Sequencing input: Vd2+ gamma-delta T cells from blood. The receptors stem from a human donor in good health.

As for this clone: A much larger clone differs by one base, so this may be a read error. Other nucleotide sequences in the sample specify the same CDR3. This sequence joins TRDV2 and TRDJ1, with 12 bases matching TRDD3. Germline assignment: CDR1 GEAIGNYY and CDR2 EKD. This CDR3 has 16 residues. The ends lost 1 base at V and 9 bases at J; junction bases unmatched: 11. DNA of the CDR3: TGTGCCTGTGACACACTGGGGGATACCGGAAGGGGAGAACTCATCTTT. Translation: CACDTLGDTGRGELIF.

This clone was detected a few times. The chain recombines TRDV2 with TRDJ1; 10 positions agree with TRDD3. The CDR3 consists of 16 residues. V lost 4 bases, J lost 1 base, and 8 bases stayed unmatched. CDR1 and CDR2 (germline): GEAIGNYY, EKD. Here the CDR3 DNA reads TGTGCCTGTGATAAACTGGGGGATCCTGGCACCGATAAACTCATCTTT. Translating it yields CACDKLGDPGTDKLIF.

This clone was detected a few times. The V call is TRDV2, the J call TRDJ3, with 7 bases aligning to TRDD3. The CDR3 is made up of 20 amino acids. V lost 0 bases to trimming and J lost 0 bases; unmatched junction nucleotides: 10. The germline V gene encodes CDR1 GEAIGNYY and CDR2 EKD. The DNA for the CDR3 is TGTGCCTGTGACACCGTAACTGGGGATTTAGGCTCCTGGGACACCCGACAGATGTTTTTC. Protein: CACDTVTGDLGSWDTRQMFF.